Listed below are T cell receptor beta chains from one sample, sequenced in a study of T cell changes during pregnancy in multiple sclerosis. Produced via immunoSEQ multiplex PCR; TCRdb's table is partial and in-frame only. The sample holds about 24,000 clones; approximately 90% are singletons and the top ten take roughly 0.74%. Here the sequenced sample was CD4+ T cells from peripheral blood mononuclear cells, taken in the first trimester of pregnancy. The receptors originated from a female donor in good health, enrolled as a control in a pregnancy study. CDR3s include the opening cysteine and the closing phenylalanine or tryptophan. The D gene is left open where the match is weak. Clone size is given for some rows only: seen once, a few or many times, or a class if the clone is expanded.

CASSSGGTGLNEQFF,TGTGCCAGCAGCTCCGGGGGGACAGGGTTAAATGAGCAGTTCTTC,TRBJ2-1,TRBV7-6,NA,TRBD1
CASVYTPRSYNEQFF,TGTGCCAGCGTGTACACCCCCCGCTCCTACAATGAGCAGTTCTTC,TRBJ2-1,TRBV6-1,NA,NA
CASSLPGTQYF,TGTGCCAGCAGTTTACCGGGGACCCAGTACTTC,TRBJ2-5,TRBV28,NA,NA
CASNTRAGDYGYTF,TGCGCCAGTAACACTCGGGCAGGGGACTATGGCTACACCTTC,TRBJ1-2,TRBV5-1,NA,NA
CASSLGGAASEAFF,TGCGCCAGCAGCTTGGGCGGAGCCGCTTCTGAAGCTTTCTTT,TRBJ1-1,TRBV5-1,once,NA
CASTIAISNQPQHF,TGTGCCAGCACCATAGCAATAAGCAATCAGCCCCAGCATTTT,TRBJ1-5,TRBV7-8,NA,NA
CASAGSTNEKLFF,TGTGCCAGCGCGGGGTCAACTAATGAAAAACTGTTTTTT,TRBJ1-4,TRBV7-2,NA,NA
CASSWPGGYEQYF,TGTGCCAGCAGCTGGCCGGGGGGATACGAGCAGTACTTC,TRBJ2-7,TRBV5-4,NA,TRBD2
CAIAGTGYYEQYF,TGTGCCATCGCCGGGACAGGGTATTACGAGCAGTACTTC,TRBJ2-7,TRBV10-3,few,TRBD1
CASSLGFRWVTSGRVSYNEQFF,TGTGCCAGCAGTTTAGGTTTTAGGTGGGTGACTAGCGGGAGGGTCTCCTACAATGAGCAGTTCTTC,TRBJ2-1,TRBV28,NA,TRBD2
CASSLVGVAGTSTDTQYF,TGTGCCAGCAGCTTAGTGGGGGTAGCGGGAACCAGCACAGATACGCAGTATTTT,TRBJ2-3,TRBV7-8,NA,TRBD2
CASSGGQTTNEKLFF,TGCGCCAGCAGCGGTGGACAGACAACTAATGAAAAACTGTTTTTT,TRBJ1-4,TRBV5-1,NA,NA
CAWSLPGGAGNTIYF,TGTGCCTGGAGTCTGCCGGGGGGGGCTGGAAACACCATATATTTT,TRBJ1-3,TRBV30,few,NA
CASSLGAGTNSPLHF,TGCGCCAGCAGCCTGGGGGCAGGCACGAATTCACCCCTCCACTTT,TRBJ1-6,TRBV5-1,NA,NA
CASRPLLNTEAFF,TGTGCCAGCAGGCCACTACTCAACACTGAAGCTTTCTTT,TRBJ1-1,TRBV27,NA,NA
CASSLGARQFF,TGCGCCAGCAGCTTGGGAGCGCGGCAGTTCTTC,TRBJ2-1,TRBV5-1,NA,NA